This TCR beta chain originates from a study of CD8+ T cells in alopecia areata. The length of the CDR3 is 12 residues. The V and J ends lost 1 base and 8 bases respectively, with 8 bases between them. Germline V gives CDR1 SGHVS, CDR2 FNYEAQ. cDNA reverse transcribed from extracted RNA served as the sequencing template. The method was immunoSEQ multiplex PCR; TCRdb's version includes in-frame clones alone and lacks a portion of them. The table lists some 150,000 clones, roughly 58% of them singletons, with 30% to 45% in the top ten. The clonotype was recovered from a human donor in good health. Sequences were obtained from CD8+ T cells sorted from blood. The rearrangement links TRBV7-6 to TRBJ1-2, with D hard to call. CDR3 in DNA: TGTGCCAGCAGCTTAGGGGGTCAAGGCTACACCTTC. It encodes CASSLGGQGYTF.